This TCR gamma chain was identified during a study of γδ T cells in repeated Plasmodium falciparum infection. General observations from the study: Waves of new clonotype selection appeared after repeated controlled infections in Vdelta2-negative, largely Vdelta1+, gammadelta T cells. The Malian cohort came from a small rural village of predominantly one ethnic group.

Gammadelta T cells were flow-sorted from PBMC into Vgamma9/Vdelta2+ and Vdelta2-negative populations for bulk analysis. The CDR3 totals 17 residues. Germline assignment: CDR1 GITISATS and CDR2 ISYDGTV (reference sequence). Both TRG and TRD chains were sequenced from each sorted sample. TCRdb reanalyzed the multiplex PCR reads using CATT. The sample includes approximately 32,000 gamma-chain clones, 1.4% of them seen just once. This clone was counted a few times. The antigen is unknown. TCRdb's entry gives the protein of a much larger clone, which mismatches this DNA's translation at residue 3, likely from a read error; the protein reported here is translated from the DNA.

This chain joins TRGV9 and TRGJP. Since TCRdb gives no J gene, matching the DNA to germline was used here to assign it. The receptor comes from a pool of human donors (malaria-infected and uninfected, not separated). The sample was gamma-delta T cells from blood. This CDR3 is CASWEVTDELGKKIKVF. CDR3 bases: TGTGCCTCGTGGGAGGTCACGGATGAGTTGGGCAAAAAAATCAAGGTATTT.